The rows below give T cell receptor beta chains drawn from one sample of a study of immune cell composition in non-small cell lung cancer. Libraries were prepared by immunoSEQ multiplex PCR; TCRdb keeps only in-frame clonotypes and omits some of them. This table holds about 7,000 clones, about 79% found once. Sequenced material: non-adjacent lung tissue. These TCRs come from a human donor with non-small cell lung cancer. The CDR3 runs from the conserved cysteine through the conserved F or W. D genes are given only for firm matches. Only some rows state a clone size, as once, few, many or a class for expanded clones.

CDR3aa: CASSLGQGESEQYF; CDR3nt: TGTGCCAGCAGCTTAGGACAGGGAGAGAGCGAGCAGTACTTC; v_gene: TRBV7-9; abundance: .; d_gene: TRBD1; len: 14; j_gene: TRBJ2-7
CDR3aa: CASSRVGQETVRYGYTF; CDR3nt: TGTGCCAGCAGCCGCGTCGGACAGGAGACGGTTAGGTATGGCTACACCTTC; v_gene: TRBV27; abundance: .; d_gene: TRBD1; len: 17; j_gene: TRBJ1-2
CDR3aa: CASSIGVHEQFF; CDR3nt: TGTGCCAGTAGTATCGGGGTCCATGAGCAGTTCTTC; v_gene: TRBV19; abundance: .; d_gene: .; len: 12; j_gene: TRBJ2-1
CDR3aa: CASSLSLGYTEAFF; CDR3nt: TGCGCCAGCAGCTTGTCTCTCGGGTATACTGAAGCTTTCTTT; v_gene: TRBV5-1; abundance: .; d_gene: .; len: 14; j_gene: TRBJ1-1
CDR3aa: CASSPQGGTDTQYF; CDR3nt: TGTGCCAGCAGTCCTCAGGGAGGTACAGATACGCAGTATTTT; v_gene: TRBV27; abundance: .; d_gene: .; len: 14; j_gene: TRBJ2-3
CDR3aa: CASSQERGRGTGELFF; CDR3nt: TGCGCCAGCAGCCAAGAAAGGGGGCGTGGCACCGGGGAGCTGTTTTTT; v_gene: TRBV4-3; abundance: .; d_gene: TRBD1; len: 16; j_gene: TRBJ2-2
CDR3aa: CASSQAGGNSGANVLTF; CDR3nt: TGTGCCAGCAGCCAAGCGGGAGGTAACTCTGGGGCCAACGTCCTGACTTTC; v_gene: TRBV4-2; abundance: .; d_gene: TRBD2; len: 17; j_gene: TRBJ2-6
CDR3aa: CASSFTDTHRETQYF; CDR3nt: TGTGCCAGCAGCTTCACTGACACTCATAGAGAGACCCAGTACTTC; v_gene: TRBV7-2; abundance: .; d_gene: .; len: 15; j_gene: TRBJ2-5
CDR3aa: CASSRSGTSGGTGELFF; CDR3nt: TGCGCCAGCTCGCGATCCGGGACTAGCGGGGGAACCGGGGAGCTGTTTTTT; v_gene: TRBV5-1; abundance: .; d_gene: TRBD2; len: 17; j_gene: TRBJ2-2
CDR3aa: CASSIMTGGTEAFF; CDR3nt: TGTGCCAGCAGCATCATGACAGGGGGCACTGAAGCTTTCTTT; v_gene: TRBV11-2; abundance: .; d_gene: TRBD1; len: 14; j_gene: TRBJ1-1
CDR3aa: CASSEHGSGSGYEQYF; CDR3nt: TGTGCCAGCAGTGAACATGGGAGCGGGAGCGGCTACGAGCAGTACTTC; v_gene: TRBV6-1; abundance: .; d_gene: TRBD2; len: 16; j_gene: TRBJ2-7
CDR3aa: CASSFSGDNLLGYGYTF; CDR3nt: TGCGCCAGCAGCTTCTCAGGGGATAATCTCTTAGGGTATGGCTACACCTTC; v_gene: TRBV5-1; abundance: once; d_gene: .; len: 17; j_gene: TRBJ1-2
CDR3aa: CASSQDRSPGYGYTF; CDR3nt: TGCGCCAGCAGCCAAGATAGGAGCCCGGGATATGGCTACACCTTC; v_gene: TRBV4-3; abundance: .; d_gene: .; len: 15; j_gene: TRBJ1-2
CDR3aa: CASSRTVPQVSSYNEQFF; CDR3nt: TGCGCCAGCAGCCGCACTGTCCCACAGGTGAGCTCCTACAATGAGCAGTTCTTC; v_gene: TRBV4-1; abundance: .; d_gene: .; len: 18; j_gene: TRBJ2-1
CDR3aa: CASSRYREGSYGYTF; CDR3nt: TGTGCCAGCAGCCGTTACAGGGAGGGCTCCTATGGCTACACCTTC; v_gene: TRBV7-8; abundance: once; d_gene: .; len: 15; j_gene: TRBJ1-2
CDR3aa: CASSEATGVPYEQYF; CDR3nt: TGTGCCAGCAGTGAGGCTACGGGGGTACCCTACGAGCAGTACTTC; v_gene: TRBV6-1; abundance: .; d_gene: .; len: 15; j_gene: TRBJ2-7
CDR3aa: CASSEAGPNTEAFF; CDR3nt: TGTGCCAGCAGTGAAGCCGGTCCGAACACTGAAGCTTTCTTT; v_gene: TRBV6-1; abundance: .; d_gene: .; len: 14; j_gene: TRBJ1-1
CDR3aa: CASSRTVQRGGRKTQYF; CDR3nt: TGTGCCAGTAGCCGGACTGTCCAGCGGGGGGGCCGAAAGACCCAGTACTTC; v_gene: TRBV19; abundance: .; d_gene: TRBD2; len: 17; j_gene: TRBJ2-5
CDR3aa: CASSLGDRGGNEQFF; CDR3nt: TGCGCCAGCAGCTTGGGGGACAGGGGGGGAAATGAGCAGTTCTTC; v_gene: TRBV5-1; abundance: .; d_gene: TRBD1; len: 15; j_gene: TRBJ2-1
CDR3aa: CASSFRTGGNTGELFF; CDR3nt: TGTGCCAGCAGCTTCCGGACAGGGGGCAACACCGGGGAGCTGTTTTTT; v_gene: TRBV11-3; abundance: once; d_gene: TRBD1; len: 16; j_gene: TRBJ2-2
CDR3aa: CTSSEGAVKLGTQYF; CDR3nt: TGTACCAGCAGTGAAGGAGCGGTTAAACTGGGGACCCAGTACTTC; v_gene: TRBV2; abundance: .; d_gene: .; len: 15; j_gene: TRBJ2-5
CDR3aa: CAWSVRLEQYF; CDR3nt: TGTGCCTGGAGTGTACGGTTAGAGCAGTACTTC; v_gene: TRBV30; abundance: .; d_gene: .; len: 11; j_gene: TRBJ2-7
CDR3aa: CASSPRQGAYPEAFF; CDR3nt: TGTGCCAGCAGCCCCAGACAGGGGGCATACCCTGAAGCTTTCTTT; v_gene: TRBV6-6; abundance: .; d_gene: TRBD1; len: 15; j_gene: TRBJ1-1
CDR3aa: CASSSPRQGIYGYTF; CDR3nt: TGTGCCAGCAGCTCCCCCCGCCAGGGGATCTATGGCTACACCTTC; v_gene: TRBV11-2; abundance: .; d_gene: .; len: 15; j_gene: TRBJ1-2
CDR3aa: CASSLQGALSTGELFF; CDR3nt: TGTGCCAGCTCTCTTCAGGGGGCGCTTTCCACCGGGGAGCTGTTTTTT; v_gene: TRBV18; abundance: .; d_gene: TRBD1; len: 16; j_gene: TRBJ2-2
CDR3aa: CASSQSVGQGRVYGYTF; CDR3nt: TGTGCCAGCAGCCAATCTGTGGGACAGGGTAGGGTTTATGGCTACACCTTC; v_gene: TRBV4-2; abundance: .; d_gene: TRBD1; len: 17; j_gene: TRBJ1-2
CDR3aa: CASSLATSGELFF; CDR3nt: TGTGCCAGCAGCTTAGCCACTAGCGGGGAGCTGTTTTTT; v_gene: TRBV7-2; abundance: .; d_gene: .; len: 13; j_gene: TRBJ2-2
CDR3aa: CASSRQGAKGYEQYF; CDR3nt: TGTGCCAGCAGCAGACAGGGGGCAAAGGGATACGAGCAGTACTTC; v_gene: TRBV5-4; abundance: .; d_gene: TRBD1; len: 15; j_gene: TRBJ2-7
CDR3aa: CASSFSPSGSEQFF; CDR3nt: TGTGCCAGCAGCTTTAGTCCTAGCGGGAGTGAGCAGTTCTTC; v_gene: TRBV7-3; abundance: .; d_gene: TRBD2; len: 14; j_gene: TRBJ2-1